This T cell receptor (beta chain) was identified in a study of graft-versus-host responses after intestinal transplantation. Study details: Each of the recipients got a multivisceral, liver-intestinal, or isolated intestinal transplant.

About this clone itself: Its antigen remains unidentified.

Study outcomes and limitations: GvH clones were identified in recipient marrow, with some first appearing in ileum or blood. Allograft graft-versus-host to host-versus-graft clonal ratios ran high in patients with graft-donor T cell macrochimerism. After transplant, early declines in HvG clones were associated with peak levels of circulating GvH clones.

Germline assignment: CDR1 SGHTA and CDR2 FQGTGA. Trimming removed 3 bases at V and 4 bases at J, with 5 bases between. The CDR3 extends over 12 amino acids. This table comes from immunoSEQ multiplex PCR, and its TCRdb copy is limited to in-frame clones, with some not included. The table lists 20,000 to 25,000 clones, around 94% of them singletons, with roughly 0.54% in the top ten. The sequence was collected from a human patient who received an intestinal transplant, so some T cells may come from the graft donor. The rearrangement links TRBV7-3 to TRBJ2-3; the D is unclear. The specimen comprised PBMCs, sampled 156 days after intestinal transplant. The CDR3 nucleotides are TGTGCCAGCAGCTTTGAGTCAGATACGCAGTATTTT. Its translation is CASSFESDTQYF.